A selection of T cell receptor beta chains follows, all from one sample in a study of CD8 T cells in Susac syndrome. TCRdb independently ran MiXCR on the immunoSEQ multiplex PCR reads; one entry per CDR3 protein. The sample has 50,000 to 55,000 distinct CDR3 sequences; approximately 95% are singletons. The sample consisted of CD8+ T cells from PBMCs. The receptors here all came from a human donor with Susac syndrome. CDR3s include the opening cysteine and the closing phenylalanine or tryptophan. A D gene is named only where the DNA matches it firmly. Clone size is not always given. Where it is, it says once, few, many or a class for expanded clones.

>TRBJ2-7|TRBV18|.|.
CASSRDRRSSYEQYF
TGTGCCAGCTCCCGCGACAGACGGAGCTCCTACGAGCAGTACTTC
>TRBJ2-1|TRBV11-2|.|.
CASSSEMGPNNEQFF
TGTGCCAGCAGCTCCGAAATGGGACCCAACAATGAGCAGTTCTTC
>TRBJ2-2|TRBV4-2|.|.
CASSQEEAENTGELFF
TGTGCCAGCAGCCAAGAAGAAGCAGAGAACACCGGGGAGCTGTTTTTT
>TRBJ1-5|TRBV27|.|.
CASSLVGGGGQPQHF
TGTGCCAGCAGTTTGGTCGGGGGAGGGGGTCAGCCCCAGCATTTT
>TRBJ2-7|TRBV27|.|.
CASSQPLGNEQYF
TGTGCCAGCAGTCAACCTCTAGGGAACGAGCAGTACTTC
>TRBJ2-7|TRBV19|once|TRBD1
CASSMGTGGQEQYF
TGTGCCAGTAGTATGGGGACAGGGGGTCAGGAGCAGTACTTC
>TRBJ2-2|TRBV3-1|.|.
CASGRGQTGGELFF
TGTGCCAGTGGGCGGGGGCAGACTGGCGGGGAGCTGTTTTTT
>TRBJ2-5|TRBV19|.|.
CASSFRHGQETQYF
TGTGCCAGTAGTTTCCGACACGGACAAGAGACCCAGTACTTC
>TRBJ2-5|TRBV7-2|.|TRBD2
CASTTGGRGETQYF
TGTGCCAGCACCACGGGGGGTCGAGGAGAGACCCAGTACTTC
>TRBJ2-1|TRBV2|.|.
CASSDGAREQFF
TGTGCCAGCAGTGACGGAGCTCGAGAGCAGTTCTTC
>TRBJ1-2|TRBV29-1|.|.
CSVEDRLWRGYTF
TGCAGCGTTGAAGATCGACTATGGCGAGGCTACACCTTC
>TRBJ1-2|TRBV7-9|.|TRBD1
CASSLPDRGDYGYTF
TGTGCCAGCAGCTTACCCGACAGGGGGGACTATGGCTACACCTTC
>TRBJ2-1|TRBV19|.|TRBD1
CASSIAVSFWGTGNNEQFF
TGTGCCAGTAGTATAGCCGTTTCGTTTTGGGGGACAGGTAACAATGAGCAGTTCTTC
>TRBJ1-1|TRBV7-9|.|.
CASSYGSSEAFF
TGTGCCAGCAGCTATGGATCTTCTGAAGCTTTCTTT
>TRBJ1-2|TRBV27|.|.
CASSFHREDRYTF
TGTGCCAGCAGTTTTCACAGGGAGGACCGCTACACCTTC
>TRBJ2-7|TRBV19|.|.
CASSMGLSYEQYF
TGTGCCAGTAGTATGGGACTTAGCTACGAGCAGTACTTC
>TRBJ1-1|TRBV30|.|.
CAWSVGRGAAEAFF
TGTGCCTGGAGTGTTGGCCGGGGCGCGGCTGAAGCTTTCTTT
>TRBJ2-5|TRBV24-1|.|.
CATSDQRDSRQETQYF
TGTGCCACCAGTGACCAGCGGGACAGTAGACAAGAGACCCAGTACTTC
>TRBJ2-7|TRBV29-1|.|.
CSVADTYEQYF
TGCAGCGTTGCGGACACCTACGAGCAGTACTTC
>TRBJ1-5|TRBV15|once|TRBD1
CATSYRDRVHQPQHF
TGTGCCACCAGTTATCGGGACAGGGTGCATCAGCCCCAGCATTTT
>TRBJ1-1|TRBV12-3/TRBV12-4|.|.
CASSPGRIEAFF
TGTGCCAGCAGTCCGGGACGAATTGAAGCTTTCTTT
>TRBJ2-1|TRBV6-7|once|.
CASSYSGTPVYEQFF
TGTGCCAGCAGTTACTCAGGGACCCCCGTCTATGAGCAGTTCTTC
>TRBJ2-7|TRBV29-1|.|.
CSVDGGEVTGRSYEQYF
TGCAGCGTTGACGGTGGAGAGGTGACAGGGAGGTCCTACGAGCAGTACTTC
>TRBJ1-2|TRBV29-1|.|TRBD1
CSVEFIQAKGAQYGYTF
TGCAGCGTTGAATTCATACAAGCTAAGGGGGCACAGTATGGCTACACCTTC
>TRBJ2-3|TRBV7-2|.|.
CASSLVAKNTDTQYF
TGTGCCAGCAGCTTAGTAGCGAAGAACACAGATACGCAGTATTTT
>TRBJ2-4|TRBV2|.|.
CASSPGVAKNIQYF
TGTGCCAGCAGCCCGGGAGTTGCCAAAAACATTCAGTACTTC
>TRBJ1-1|TRBV6-5|.|.
CASSYTRGWTEAFF
TGTGCCAGCAGTTACACTCGAGGGTGGACTGAAGCTTTCTTT
>TRBJ2-5|TRBV7-9|.|.
CASIGQGRQETQYF
TGTGCCAGCATAGGGCAGGGCCGTCAAGAGACCCAGTACTTC
>TRBJ1-1|TRBV12-3/TRBV12-4|.|.
CASSWMGSDTEAFF
TGTGCCAGCAGTTGGATGGGTAGCGACACTGAAGCTTTCTTT
>TRBJ2-1|TRBV5-6|.|.
CASSLGDFYNEQFF
TGTGCCAGCAGCTTGGGGGACTTTTACAATGAGCAGTTCTTC
>TRBJ2-5|TRBV7-6|.|.
CASSLRVRETQYF
TGTGCCAGCAGCTTAAGAGTCCGGGAGACCCAGTACTTC
>TRBJ2-2|TRBV29-1|once|.
CSVLRGTGELFF
TGCAGCGTGCTCAGGGGAACCGGGGAGCTGTTTTTT
>TRBJ1-5|TRBV3-1|.|.
CASSQVRGNQPQHF
TGTGCCAGCAGCCAAGTACGGGGAAATCAGCCCCAGCATTTT
>TRBJ2-1|TRBV18|.|.
CASSPSRDQFF
TGTGCCAGCTCACCCTCAAGGGACCAGTTCTTC
>TRBJ1-1|TRBV9|once|.
CASSPWGGPRAEAFF
TGTGCCAGCAGCCCATGGGGAGGGCCTCGTGCTGAAGCTTTCTTT
>TRBJ1-6|TRBV9|.|TRBD1
CASSVESRGVYNSPLHF
TGTGCCAGCAGCGTAGAGTCCAGGGGGGTCTATAATTCACCCCTCCACTTT
>TRBJ1-1|TRBV29-1|.|TRBD1
CSAVQGVTEAFF
TGCAGCGCAGTTCAGGGGGTAACTGAAGCTTTCTTT
>TRBJ2-2|TRBV27|.|.
CASSLGGMNTGELFF
TGTGCCAGCAGTTTGGGCGGGATGAACACCGGGGAGCTGTTTTTT
>TRBJ2-5|TRBV5-6|.|TRBD1
CASSPGTGPQETQYF
TGTGCCAGCAGCCCTGGGACAGGGCCCCAAGAGACCCAGTACTTC
>TRBJ2-7|TRBV19|once|.
CASSSGGGGEQYF
TGTGCCAGTAGTTCGGGAGGAGGGGGCGAGCAGTACTTC
>TRBJ1-5|TRBV6-2/TRBV6-3|.|.
CASSYSDRNQPQHF
TGTGCCAGCAGTTACTCCGACAGAAATCAGCCCCAGCATTTT
>TRBJ2-7|TRBV20-1|.|.
CSARDSSSYEQYF
TGCAGTGCTAGGGACAGCTCGTCCTACGAGCAGTACTTC
>TRBJ1-2|TRBV9|.|.
CASSADRDYGYTF
TGTGCCAGCAGCGCCGACAGAGACTATGGCTACACCTTC
>TRBJ2-4|TRBV6-6|.|.
CASSFTNTGNIQYF
TGTGCCAGCAGTTTCACCAACACGGGGAACATTCAGTACTTC
>TRBJ2-2|TRBV19|.|.
CARGTRNTGELFF
TGTGCCAGGGGGACACGGAACACCGGGGAGCTGTTTTTT
>TRBJ1-3|TRBV4-1|.|.
CASSQDRLGNTIYF
TGCGCCAGCAGCCAAGACAGGCTTGGAAACACCATATATTTT
>TRBJ2-1|TRBV5-4|.|.
CASSTDLYPYIDEQFF
TGTGCCAGCAGCACGGACCTCTACCCATACATCGATGAGCAGTTCTTC
>TRBJ1-2|TRBV20-1|.|TRBD1
CSARDLGDRVVYGYTF
TGCAGTGCTAGAGATCTGGGGGACAGGGTTGTTTATGGCTACACCTTC
>TRBJ2-7|TRBV7-6|once|.
CASSLEGGTNSYEQYF
TGTGCCAGCAGCTTAGAAGGTGGGACAAACTCCTACGAGCAGTACTTC
>TRBJ2-7|TRBV2|.|.
CASIYTGTRSYEQYF
TGTGCCAGCATTTACACCGGGACTCGGTCCTACGAGCAGTACTTC
>TRBJ2-5|TRBV23-1|.|.
CASSPDGQEIQETQYF
TGCGCCAGCAGTCCGGATGGGCAGGAAATACAAGAGACCCAGTACTTC
>TRBJ2-3|TRBV2|.|.
CASTWRDSTDTQYF
TGTGCCAGCACCTGGAGGGACTCCACAGATACGCAGTATTTT
>TRBJ2-2|TRBV30|.|.
CAWSLGTTNTGELFF
TGTGCCTGGAGCCTCGGGACCACGAACACCGGGGAGCTGTTTTTT